This TCR beta chain is from a study of breast tumors, draining lymph nodes, adjacent tissues. Trimming pared 9 bases from V and 5 bases from J, leaving 21 bases between. The CDR3 totals 14 residues. Germline V gene lookup returns CDR1 SGDLS and CDR2 YYNGEE. Axillary draining lymph nodes of breast cancer patients supplied the node samples. Each CDR3 protein gets one entry after TCRdb re-called the multiplex PCR reads with MiXCR. This sample yields under 300,000 distinct CDR3 sequences, of which under 40% are seen a single time; approximately 3.6% belongs to the top ten. The sample was axillary lymph node tissue. The chain is built from TRBV9 and TRBJ2-7; D may be TRBD2 (6 bases). This clonotype originated in a female donor with breast cancer. Some clones in this sample may be carry-over from other donors' samples. This CDR3 reads CATAAGTSGDEQYF. In DNA form, the CDR3 reads TGTGCCACCGCAGCCGGGACCTCGGGGGACGAGCAGTACTTC.